The rows below give T cell receptor beta chains drawn from one sample of a study of CD8+CD57+ T cells in acquired aplastic anemia. TCRdb redid the calling of the reads with MiXCR, one entry per CDR3 protein. The repertoire holds around 200,000 distinct CDR3 sequences, with 63% as singletons. The sequenced sample was sorted CD4+, CD8+, or CD8+CD57+ T cells (not recorded which) from PBMCs. The origin of the receptors is a human donor with aplastic anemia. The CDR3 runs from the conserved cysteine through the conserved F or W. A D gene is named only where the DNA matches it firmly. Expanded clones are given a class, and other clones once, few, many or no size at all.

cdr3_nt: TGCAGTGCTAGAGATGGGGGCGCCGGCTACGAGCAGTACTTC
cdr3_aa: CSARDGGAGYEQYF
j_call: TRBJ2-7
d_call: -
clone_size: -
v_call: TRBV20-1

cdr3_nt: TGCAGTGCTAGCTTTACAGAGAACACTGAAGCTTTCTTT
cdr3_aa: CSASFTENTEAFF
j_call: TRBJ1-1
d_call: -
clone_size: -
v_call: TRBV20-1

cdr3_nt: TGTGCCAGCACTTTTTACGAAGGGGAGACCCAGTACTTC
cdr3_aa: CASTFYEGETQYF
j_call: TRBJ2-5
d_call: -
clone_size: -
v_call: TRBV7-9

cdr3_nt: TGCGCCAGCAGCTTAAGGGCTGGAAACACCGGGGAGCTGTTTTTT
cdr3_aa: CASSLRAGNTGELFF
j_call: TRBJ2-2
d_call: -
clone_size: -
v_call: TRBV5-1

cdr3_nt: TGTGCCAGCTCACCAACAGGGGGCGTCACAGATACGCAGTATTTT
cdr3_aa: CASSPTGGVTDTQYF
j_call: TRBJ2-3
d_call: TRBD1
clone_size: -
v_call: TRBV18

cdr3_nt: TGTGCCACCAGCAGAGATGGGGCGGGAGGAAGCCATGAGCAGTTCTTC
cdr3_aa: CATSRDGAGGSHEQFF
j_call: TRBJ2-1
d_call: TRBD2
clone_size: once
v_call: TRBV15

cdr3_nt: TGTGCCAGCAGCTTAGGGCCAACTAGCGGGAGGGGCTATGAGCAGTTCTTC
cdr3_aa: CASSLGPTSGRGYEQFF
j_call: TRBJ2-1
d_call: TRBD2
clone_size: once
v_call: TRBV7-4

cdr3_nt: TGTGCCAGCACGTGGCTCGGTTTCACAGATACGCAGTATTTT
cdr3_aa: CASTWLGFTDTQYF
j_call: TRBJ2-3
d_call: -
clone_size: many
v_call: TRBV6-1

cdr3_nt: TGTGCTAGCAGTATAGGACTTAATTCACCCCTCCACTTT
cdr3_aa: CASSIGLNSPLHF
j_call: TRBJ1-6
d_call: -
clone_size: few
v_call: TRBV7-7

cdr3_nt: TGCAGTGCCACGGACGGAGGTGGCGAGCAGTACTTC
cdr3_aa: CSATDGGGEQYF
j_call: TRBJ2-7
d_call: -
clone_size: -
v_call: TRBV20-1

cdr3_nt: TGTGCCAGCAGCGCGACAGGGTGGCCCTACGAGCAGTACTTC
cdr3_aa: CASSATGWPYEQYF
j_call: TRBJ2-7
d_call: TRBD1
clone_size: once
v_call: TRBV7-2

cdr3_nt: TGTGCCAGCAGCGAGGGACAGGGGGCGAACACTGAAGCTTTCTTT
cdr3_aa: CASSEGQGANTEAFF
j_call: TRBJ1-1
d_call: TRBD1
clone_size: -
v_call: TRBV7-8

cdr3_nt: TGTTCAGGGGGACAAGAGACCCAGTACTTC
cdr3_aa: CSGGQETQYF
j_call: TRBJ2-5
d_call: TRBD1
clone_size: once
v_call: TRBV9

cdr3_nt: TGTGCCAGCAGCTCCAGCGGATCGGTTGAGCAGTTCTTC
cdr3_aa: CASSSSGSVEQFF
j_call: TRBJ2-1
d_call: -
clone_size: -
v_call: TRBV7-3

cdr3_nt: TGTGCCAGCAGTTTCGGCAGAAATTACTACGAGCAGTACTTC
cdr3_aa: CASSFGRNYYEQYF
j_call: TRBJ2-7
d_call: -
clone_size: few
v_call: TRBV27

cdr3_nt: TGTGCCAGCAGGACAGAAGTTAATCAGCCCCAGCATTTT
cdr3_aa: CASRTEVNQPQHF
j_call: TRBJ1-5
d_call: -
clone_size: -
v_call: TRBV2

cdr3_nt: TGTGCCAGCAGTGAGAGGCGGAAAGACTACAATGAGCAGTTCTTC
cdr3_aa: CASSERRKDYNEQFF
j_call: TRBJ2-1
d_call: -
clone_size: -
v_call: TRBV2

cdr3_nt: TGTGCCAGCAGCTTGGCCGGGACAGGGCGAAACGAGCAGTACTTC
cdr3_aa: CASSLAGTGRNEQYF
j_call: TRBJ2-7
d_call: TRBD1
clone_size: -
v_call: TRBV5-5

cdr3_nt: TGCAGTGCTAGAGTCGTGAACACTGAAGCTTTCTTT
cdr3_aa: CSARVVNTEAFF
j_call: TRBJ1-1
d_call: -
clone_size: -
v_call: TRBV20-1

cdr3_nt: TGTGCCAGTAGTACCTCAGGGGCCAGCTCCTACGAGCAGTACTTC
cdr3_aa: CASSTSGASSYEQYF
j_call: TRBJ2-7
d_call: -
clone_size: many
v_call: TRBV19

cdr3_nt: TGTGCCAGCAGCTTAGATCTGGGGGCTCAAGAGACCCAGTACTTT
cdr3_aa: CASSLDLGAQETQYF
j_call: TRBJ2-5
d_call: -
clone_size: -
v_call: TRBV7-3

cdr3_nt: TGTGCCAGCAGCGGCGGGCCACAGGGGCGAGTTGGCTACACCTTC
cdr3_aa: CASSGGPQGRVGYTF
j_call: TRBJ1-2
d_call: TRBD1
clone_size: once
v_call: TRBV12-3/TRBV12-4

cdr3_nt: TGTGCCAGCAGCTTGGGCGACAGAGCCTACAATGAGCAGTTCTTC
cdr3_aa: CASSLGDRAYNEQFF
j_call: TRBJ2-1
d_call: -
clone_size: many
v_call: TRBV5-6

cdr3_nt: TGCAGTGCTAGCTGGGGGCGGAATCAGCCCCAGCATTTT
cdr3_aa: CSASWGRNQPQHF
j_call: TRBJ1-5
d_call: -
clone_size: -
v_call: TRBV20-1

cdr3_nt: TGTGCCACCAGTGGGGACAAGGTAGAGACCCAGTACTTC
cdr3_aa: CATSGDKVETQYF
j_call: TRBJ2-5
d_call: -
clone_size: -
v_call: TRBV24-1

cdr3_nt: TGTGCCACCAGTGATTCTGGAGCCTCTAGCACAGATACGCAGTATTTT
cdr3_aa: CATSDSGASSTDTQYF
j_call: TRBJ2-3
d_call: -
clone_size: -
v_call: TRBV24-1

cdr3_nt: TGTGCCAGCAGTTACTCGACCACCCCGGGGCCGGGGGAAAAACTGTTTTTT
cdr3_aa: CASSYSTTPGPGEKLFF
j_call: TRBJ1-4
d_call: -
clone_size: few
v_call: TRBV6-6

cdr3_nt: TGTGCCTGGAGTGTTCCATTCCGGACTAACACAGATACGCAGTATTTT
cdr3_aa: CAWSVPFRTNTDTQYF
j_call: TRBJ2-3
d_call: -
clone_size: -
v_call: TRBV30

cdr3_nt: TGTGCCAGCAGCGTAGGACCCGCTGGAAACACTGAAGCTTTCTTT
cdr3_aa: CASSVGPAGNTEAFF
j_call: TRBJ1-1
d_call: -
clone_size: -
v_call: TRBV9

cdr3_nt: TGCGCCAGCAGTGAGGTGGGGTCGGGTAGCGGGCAGTATTTT
cdr3_aa: CASSEVGSGSGQYF
j_call: TRBJ2-3
d_call: -
clone_size: -
v_call: TRBV10-2

cdr3_nt: TGTGCCAGCAGCTTAGCGTGTGGACGGGGGACTAGCGGGGCCTACGAGCAGTACTTC
cdr3_aa: CASSLACGRGTSGAYEQYF
j_call: TRBJ2-7
d_call: TRBD2
clone_size: -
v_call: TRBV5-5

cdr3_nt: TGTGCCAGCAGCCTATCAGGGGGGGGAATCTATGGCTACACCTTC
cdr3_aa: CASSLSGGGIYGYTF
j_call: TRBJ1-2
d_call: TRBD1
clone_size: once
v_call: TRBV5-6

cdr3_nt: TGTGCCAGCAGCGGCCATTTGTCCGGAAACACCATATATTTT
cdr3_aa: CASSGHLSGNTIYF
j_call: TRBJ1-3
d_call: -
clone_size: once
v_call: TRBV9

cdr3_nt: TGTGCCATCAGTGAGTCTGGGACAGTGAAAGGAAACACCATATATTTT
cdr3_aa: CAISESGTVKGNTIYF
j_call: TRBJ1-3
d_call: TRBD1
clone_size: -
v_call: TRBV10-3

cdr3_nt: TGTGCCACCAGCAGACCCGGGACTAGCGGGATGGGAGAGACCCAGTACTTC
cdr3_aa: CATSRPGTSGMGETQYF
j_call: TRBJ2-5
d_call: TRBD2
clone_size: -
v_call: TRBV15

cdr3_nt: TGTGCCAGCAGCCAAGGATCTCCGTTTCTCGGCTACACCTTC
cdr3_aa: CASSQGSPFLGYTF
j_call: TRBJ1-2
d_call: -
clone_size: once
v_call: TRBV14

cdr3_nt: TGTGCCAGCAGACCAGCAGCCGGGACAGGTGTTCTCGGGCAGTACTTC
cdr3_aa: CASRPAAGTGVLGQYF
j_call: TRBJ2-7
d_call: TRBD1
clone_size: many
v_call: TRBV7-6

cdr3_nt: TGTGCCAGCAGCTTAGCGGGTTTCGGGACTGCTACCTACGAGCAGTACTTC
cdr3_aa: CASSLAGFGTATYEQYF
j_call: TRBJ2-7
d_call: -
clone_size: -
v_call: TRBV7-9

cdr3_nt: TGTGCCATCCACCGGGACACGAACACTGAAGCTTTCTTT
cdr3_aa: CAIHRDTNTEAFF
j_call: TRBJ1-1
d_call: -
clone_size: -
v_call: TRBV2

cdr3_nt: TGTGCCAGCAAGGTCGGGACTAGCAACAATGAGCAGTTCTTC
cdr3_aa: CASKVGTSNNEQFF
j_call: TRBJ2-1
d_call: TRBD2
clone_size: -
v_call: TRBV2

cdr3_nt: TGCAGTGCTAGAGGAAGGGACAGGGTCTACGAGCAGTACTTC
cdr3_aa: CSARGRDRVYEQYF
j_call: TRBJ2-7
d_call: TRBD1
clone_size: -
v_call: TRBV20-1

cdr3_nt: TGTGCCAGCAGCGCCGGGCCGGGGTACTCCTACGAGCAGTACTTC
cdr3_aa: CASSAGPGYSYEQYF
j_call: TRBJ2-7
d_call: -
clone_size: -
v_call: TRBV7-6

cdr3_nt: TGCAGTGCTAGAGGGTGGTCGCGGGAGAGCTCCTACAATGAGCAGTTCTTC
cdr3_aa: CSARGWSRESSYNEQFF
j_call: TRBJ2-1
d_call: TRBD2
clone_size: many
v_call: TRBV20-1

cdr3_nt: TGCAGCGATCACGGACAGGGCGAGGAGCAGTACTTC
cdr3_aa: CSDHGQGEEQYF
j_call: TRBJ2-7
d_call: TRBD1
clone_size: many
v_call: TRBV29-1

cdr3_nt: TGTGCCGTAGGACTAGAGGGTGAGACCCAGTACTTC
cdr3_aa: CAVGLEGETQYF
j_call: TRBJ2-5
d_call: TRBD2
clone_size: -
v_call: TRBV10-3

cdr3_nt: TGTGCCAGCGACCAGGGACAGGACAATGAAAAACTGTTTTTT
cdr3_aa: CASDQGQDNEKLFF
j_call: TRBJ1-4
d_call: TRBD1
clone_size: -
v_call: TRBV2

cdr3_nt: TGTGCCAGCAGTCCGGAGGGAGTGGGCCAGCCCCAGCATTTT
cdr3_aa: CASSPEGVGQPQHF
j_call: TRBJ1-5
d_call: -
clone_size: -
v_call: TRBV12-3/TRBV12-4

cdr3_nt: TGTGCCAGCAGCTTGTTGGCAGCGAACACTGAAGCTTTCTTT
cdr3_aa: CASSLLAANTEAFF
j_call: TRBJ1-1
d_call: -
clone_size: -
v_call: TRBV11-2

cdr3_nt: TGTGCCAGCAGCCACTTCGGGCAAGTTGAGGAGCAGTACTTC
cdr3_aa: CASSHFGQVEEQYF
j_call: TRBJ2-7
d_call: -
clone_size: many
v_call: TRBV7-6

cdr3_nt: TGCAGCGCCATAGACAGGGCCTACGAGCAGTACTTC
cdr3_aa: CSAIDRAYEQYF
j_call: TRBJ2-7
d_call: TRBD1
clone_size: once
v_call: TRBV29-1

cdr3_nt: TGCAGCGTTGAAGTTAATAGCAATCAGCCCCAGCATTTT
cdr3_aa: CSVEVNSNQPQHF
j_call: TRBJ1-5
d_call: -
clone_size: -
v_call: TRBV29-1

cdr3_nt: TGTGCCAGCAGCCAGGGACAGGGAGTGACAGAGACCCAGTACTTC
cdr3_aa: CASSQGQGVTETQYF
j_call: TRBJ2-5
d_call: TRBD1
clone_size: -
v_call: TRBV5-5

cdr3_nt: TGTGCCAGCAGCCTAGGGAATTCCCCCTACAATGAGCAGTTCTTC
cdr3_aa: CASSLGNSPYNEQFF
j_call: TRBJ2-1
d_call: -
clone_size: many
v_call: TRBV7-9

cdr3_nt: TGTGCCAGCAGCTTAGCGGACAGGGCCTACTACGAGCAGTACTTC
cdr3_aa: CASSLADRAYYEQYF
j_call: TRBJ2-7
d_call: TRBD1
clone_size: -
v_call: TRBV7-9

cdr3_nt: TGTGCCAGTAGTATATGGGTGGCCGCGACCTATGGCTACACCTTC
cdr3_aa: CASSIWVAATYGYTF
j_call: TRBJ1-2
d_call: -
clone_size: many
v_call: TRBV19

cdr3_nt: TGTGCCAGCAGCTTAGGCCAGGGCCCTGAAGCTTTCTTT
cdr3_aa: CASSLGQGPEAFF
j_call: TRBJ1-1
d_call: -
clone_size: -
v_call: TRBV7-9

cdr3_nt: TGTGCCAGCAGCTTATCCGGGGGGAGGACTGAAGCTTTCTTT
cdr3_aa: CASSLSGGRTEAFF
j_call: TRBJ1-1
d_call: -
clone_size: -
v_call: TRBV7-9

cdr3_nt: TGCAGTGCTGGTGAGCGGGGGGCTAGTGGGGCCAACGTCCTGACTTTC
cdr3_aa: CSAGERGASGANVLTF
j_call: TRBJ2-6
d_call: TRBD2
clone_size: many
v_call: TRBV20-1

cdr3_nt: TGTGCCACCAGTGGTACTAGCTCTTACAATGAGCAGTTCTTC
cdr3_aa: CATSGTSSYNEQFF
j_call: TRBJ2-1
d_call: -
clone_size: few
v_call: TRBV24-1